Below are 18 T cell receptor beta chains sequenced from a single sample in a study of identical twins. A single record per CDR3 protein comes from TCRdb applying MiXCR to the 5' RACE reads. The repertoire holds more than 1.5 million distinct CDR3 sequences, with 25% to 35% as singletons. Sequencing was carried out using cord blood. The receptors originated from a newborn girl in good health.

This clonotype was seen only a few times. V and J are TRBV9 and TRBJ1-2; D call uncertain. Trimming took 7 bases from V and 2 from J, leaving 12 bases between them. Germline CDR1 is SGDLS and CDR2 is YYNGEE. The CDR3 consists of 13 residues. The CDR3, as DNA: TGTGCCAGCGAGGAGCGGCCCAACTATGGCTACACCTTC. This translates into CASEERPNYGYTF.

This chain connects TRBV7-9 to TRBJ2-1; 7 nucleotides match TRBD1. The CDR3 has 16 residues. CDR1 and CDR2 (germline): SEHNR, FQNEAQ (reference sequence). The V segment lost 2 bases and the J segment 0 bases; nucleotides outside the gene matches: 4. CDR3 nucleotide sequence: TGTGCCAGCAGCTTATTTGGGGACAGCTCCTACAATGAGCAGTTCTTC. It encodes CASSLFGDSSYNEQFF.

This clonotype has more than one count but fewer than ten. The chain carries TRBV4-2 and TRBJ2-7; 13 positions agree with TRBD2. Germline assignment: CDR1 LGHNA and CDR2 YNFKEQ. With 4 bases clipped from V and 7 bases from J, the junction kept 7 bases outside the gene matches. This CDR3 is 15 amino acids long. The CDR3: CASSLGLAGEDEQYF. In DNA form, the CDR3 reads TGTGCCAGCAGCCTCGGACTAGCGGGGGAGGATGAGCAGTACTTC.

The gene calls are TRBV20-1 and TRBJ1-1; no definite D call. V was trimmed by 0 bases and J by 7 bases, leaving 18 bases between them. Germline loops: CDR1 DFQATT, CDR2 SNEGSKA (reference sequence). This CDR3 comprises 15 residues. CDR3 DNA sequence: TGCAGTGCTAGAGATCTCGGATTAGGTGAGATTGAAGCTTTCTTT. Protein sequence: CSARDLGLGEIEAFF.

V usage is TRBV5-6 and J usage is TRBJ1-1; D is unclear. The CDR3 is 16 residues long. CDR1 is SGHDT and CDR2 is YYEEEE in the germline V gene. V lost 2 bases and J lost 0, with 14 bases in between. CDR3 sequence (DNA): TGTGCCAGCAGCTTAGGCCAGTTGGATATGAACACTGAAGCTTTCTTT. Protein sequence: CASSLGQLDMNTEAFF.

This sequence joins TRBV10-3 and TRBJ2-3, with TRBD2 matching 11 bases. The CDR3 runs 16 residues. Germline CDR1 and CDR2: ENHRY and SYGVKD. J was trimmed by 4 bases and V by 2 bases; bases with no gene match: 5. In DNA form, the CDR3 reads TGTGCCATCAGTGAGGAGGGGACTAGCGGCGCAGATACGCAGTATTTT. It codes for CAISEEGTSGADTQYF.

The table lists this clonotype with a count of one. The rearrangement links TRBV20-1 to TRBJ2-7; D might be TRBD2 (6 bases). The CDR3 is made up of 14 amino acids. Germline lookup yields CDR1 DFQATT and CDR2 SNEGSKA (reference sequence). The V gene lost 5 bases and the J gene lost 1 base, with 15 bases spanning the gap. CDR3 bases: TGCAGTGCTGGGGCGTGGGCGGGGTCCTACGAGCAGTACTTC. Translating gives CSAGAWAGSYEQYF.

Points on this clonotype: The junction shows a germline mismatch at one end, possibly a read error. V is TRBV29-1 and J is TRBJ2-2; 7 bases fit TRBD2. CDR3 length: 15 amino acids. CDR1 is SQVTM and CDR2 is ANQGSEA in the germline V gene. For the CDR3, the DNA is TGCAGCGCAACAAGGAGCGGGATCTACACCGGGGACCTGTTTTTT. Its protein is CSATRSGIYTGDLFF.

This clonotype was recorded at least ten times. The chain has TRBV5-1 and TRBJ2-5; D remains ambiguous. The CDR3 sequence is 13 residues long. In germline, CDR1 is SGHRS, CDR2 YFSETQ. Deletions cut 0 bases from V and 5 bases from J, with 8 bases between. The CDR3: CASSLVVLETQYF. The DNA for the CDR3 is TGCGCCAGCAGCTTGGTGGTGCTCGAGACCCAGTACTTC.

This sequence joins TRBV5-4 and TRBJ2-3, with a possible D match to TRBD1 (6 bases). CDR3 length: 14 residues. The V end lost 6 bases, the J end lost 4 bases, and 15 bases lay between the germline ends. From germline, CDR1 is SGHNT and CDR2 YYREEE (reference sequence). The CDR3 reads CASTDPRGPDTQYF. CDR3 nucleotides: TGTGCCAGCACCGACCCCAGGGGCCCAGATACGCAGTATTTT.

The rearrangement joins TRBV3-1 to TRBJ2-7; 10 nucleotides align to TRBD1. The germline gives CDR1 LGHDT, CDR2 YNNKEL (reference sequence). The CDR3 loop spans 14 amino acids. Trimming took 2 bases from V and 3 from J; bases not matched to a gene: 1. CDR3 amino acids: CASSQRDRGYEQYF. Here the CDR3 DNA reads TGTGCCAGCAGCCAAAGGGACAGGGGCTACGAGCAGTACTTC.

This chain joins TRBV25-1 and TRBJ2-7, with 7 bases aligning to TRBD2. With the DNA end fitting TRBJ2-5 better, the J assignment may be wrong. The CDR3 has 14 amino acids. The germline CDR1 and CDR2 sequences are MGHDK and SYGVNS. The CDR3 nucleotides are TGTGCCAGCAGTGAATGGACTAGGGAAGAGACCCAGTACTTC. It yields the protein CASSEWTREETQYF.

The sample holds a few counts of this clonotype. The CDR3 DNA is TGCAGTGCTAGACTAGCGGGGGTGGTAGATACGCAGTATTTT. This codes for CSARLAGVVDTQYF. The chain carries TRBV20-1 and TRBJ2-3, with TRBD2 matching over 10 bases. Looked up from germline, CDR1 is DFQATT and CDR2 is SNEGSKA (reference sequence). The CDR3 runs to 14 residues. V trimming: 2 bases; J trimming: 5 bases; junction bases outside the gene matches: 4.

This clonotype has more than one count but fewer than ten. This chain connects TRBV15 to TRBJ2-1, with D tentatively TRBD2 (5 bases). V was clipped by 1 base and J by 5 bases, with 15 bases between them. The CDR3 runs to 16 residues. The germline CDR1 and CDR2 sequences are LNHNV and YYDKDF (reference sequence). For the CDR3, the DNA is TGTGCCACCAGCAGAGGGGAGCTGGAGGTCAACAATGAGCAGTTCTTC. It codes for CATSRGELEVNNEQFF.

This clonotype came up many times. The rearrangement links TRBV28 to TRBJ2-4; D gene uncertain. CDR3 length equals 14 residues. V was trimmed by 6 bases and J by 0 bases, leaving 9 bases between them. Germline V gene sequence: CDR1 MDHEN, CDR2 SYDVKM. CDR3 in amino acids: CASRAHQAKNIQYF. Written as DNA, the CDR3 is TGTGCCAGCAGGGCCCATCAAGCCAAAAACATTCAGTACTTC.

The sample holds a few counts of this clonotype. The V and J genes are TRBV20-1 and TRBJ2-1; 12 nucleotides align to TRBD2. This CDR3 is 15 amino acids long. Germline V gene sequence: CDR1 DFQATT, CDR2 SNEGSKA (reference sequence). Losses at the gene ends were 1 base for V and 7 bases for J; bases not matched to a gene: 5. The chain's CDR3 is CSARGLAGVVNEQFF. CDR3 bases: TGCAGTGCTAGAGGACTAGCGGGAGTCGTAAATGAGCAGTTCTTC.

The chain employs TRBV20-1 and TRBJ1-1, with D hard to call. This CDR3 spans 13 amino acids. V was pared by 3 bases and J by 1 base, with 9 bases between. CDR1 DFQATT and CDR2 SNEGSKA come from the germline V gene (reference sequence). This chain's CDR3 is CSARHRQNTEAFF. The CDR3 region has the DNA TGCAGTGCTAGGCATAGACAGAACACTGAAGCTTTCTTT.

This chain joins TRBV11-2 and TRBJ2-6; D gene uncertain. CDR1 and CDR2 (germline): SGHAT, FQNNGV. The CDR3 length is 17 residues. V was pared by 2 bases and J by 2 bases, with 13 bases between. The CDR3 loop reads CASSLLIAGPGANVLTF. The CDR3 bases are TGTGCCAGCAGCTTATTAATAGCCGGCCCTGGGGCCAACGTCCTGACTTTC.